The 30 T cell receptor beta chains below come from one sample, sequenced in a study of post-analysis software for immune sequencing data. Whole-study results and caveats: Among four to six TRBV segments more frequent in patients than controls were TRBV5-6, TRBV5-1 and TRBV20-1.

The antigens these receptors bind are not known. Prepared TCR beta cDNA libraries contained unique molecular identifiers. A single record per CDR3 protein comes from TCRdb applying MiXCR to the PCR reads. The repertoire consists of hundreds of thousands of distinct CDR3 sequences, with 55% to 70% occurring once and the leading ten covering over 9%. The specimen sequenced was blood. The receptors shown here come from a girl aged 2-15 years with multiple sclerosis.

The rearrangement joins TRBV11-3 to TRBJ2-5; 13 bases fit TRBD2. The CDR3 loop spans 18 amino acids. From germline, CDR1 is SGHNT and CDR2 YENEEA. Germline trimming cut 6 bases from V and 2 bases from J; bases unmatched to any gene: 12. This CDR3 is CASSPPTSGGTFQETQYF. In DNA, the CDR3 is TGTGCCAGCAGTCCACCGACTAGCGGGGGGACTTTTCAAGAGACCCAGTACTTC.

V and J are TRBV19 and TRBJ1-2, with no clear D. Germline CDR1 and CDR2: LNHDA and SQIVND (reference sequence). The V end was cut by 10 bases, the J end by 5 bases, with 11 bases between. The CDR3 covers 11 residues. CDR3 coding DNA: TGTGCCACCACAGCTTCATATGGCTACACCTTC. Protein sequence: CATTASYGYTF.

The CDR3 region is CASTSLGYGYTF. In nucleotides, the CDR3 is TGTGCCAGCACCTCGTTGGGCTATGGCTACACCTTC. The J gene is TRBJ1-2, the V gene TRBV6-5; no definite D call. CDR1 and CDR2 from the germline V gene are MNHEY and SVGAGI. The CDR3 spans 12 residues. Trimming took 7 bases from V and 4 from J, leaving 10 bases between them.

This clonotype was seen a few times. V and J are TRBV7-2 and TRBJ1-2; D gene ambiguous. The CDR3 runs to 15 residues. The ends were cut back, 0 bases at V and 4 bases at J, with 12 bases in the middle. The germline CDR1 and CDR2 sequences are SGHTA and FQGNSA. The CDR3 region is CASSLADWVRYGYTF. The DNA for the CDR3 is TGTGCCAGCAGCTTAGCGGATTGGGTCCGCTATGGCTACACCTTC.

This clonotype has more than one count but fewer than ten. CDR3: CASREGSPSTDTQYF. Written as DNA, the CDR3 is TGTGCCAGCAGAGAGGGTAGTCCTAGCACAGATACGCAGTATTTT. The genes are TRBV2 and TRBJ2-3; D might be TRBD2 (5 bases). The germline V gene has CDR1 SNHLY and CDR2 FYNNEI. The CDR3 has 15 amino acids. Trimming pared 6 bases from V and 0 bases from J, leaving 13 bases between.

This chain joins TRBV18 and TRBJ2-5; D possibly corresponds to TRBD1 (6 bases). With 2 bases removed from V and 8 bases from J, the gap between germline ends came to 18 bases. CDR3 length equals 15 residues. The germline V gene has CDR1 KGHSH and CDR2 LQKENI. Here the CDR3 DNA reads TGTGCCAGCTCACCAAACAGGGTAGAGTTGGGAACCCAGTACTTC. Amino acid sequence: CASSPNRVELGTQYF.

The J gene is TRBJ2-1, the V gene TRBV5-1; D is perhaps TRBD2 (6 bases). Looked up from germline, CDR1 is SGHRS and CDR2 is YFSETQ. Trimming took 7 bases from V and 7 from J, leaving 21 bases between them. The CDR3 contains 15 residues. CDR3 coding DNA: TGCGCCAGCCACTTCTCGGGGGAGGTATCGAATGAGCAGTTCTTC. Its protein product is CASHFSGEVSNEQFF.

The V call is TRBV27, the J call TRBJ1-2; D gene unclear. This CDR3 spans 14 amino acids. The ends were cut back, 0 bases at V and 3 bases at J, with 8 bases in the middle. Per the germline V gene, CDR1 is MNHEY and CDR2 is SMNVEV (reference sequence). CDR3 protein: CASSLSADYYGYTF. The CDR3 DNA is TGTGCCAGCAGTTTATCGGCCGATTACTATGGCTACACCTTC.

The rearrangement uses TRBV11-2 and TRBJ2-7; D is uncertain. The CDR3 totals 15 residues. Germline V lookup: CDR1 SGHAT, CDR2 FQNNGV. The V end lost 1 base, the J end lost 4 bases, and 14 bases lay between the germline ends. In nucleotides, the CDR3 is TGTGCCAGCAGCTTAGGGGGTAGGATCGGTTACGAGCAGTACTTC. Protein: CASSLGGRIGYEQYF.

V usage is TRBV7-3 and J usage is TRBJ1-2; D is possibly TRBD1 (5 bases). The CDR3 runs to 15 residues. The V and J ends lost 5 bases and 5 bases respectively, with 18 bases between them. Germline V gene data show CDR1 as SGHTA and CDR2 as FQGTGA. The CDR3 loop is CASSRGKTAQYGYTF. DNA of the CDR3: TGTGCCAGCAGCCGGGGGAAGACAGCACAATATGGCTACACCTTC.

In DNA, the CDR3 is TGTGCCACCAGCAGAGGTCAGTTGAACACTGAAGCTTTCTTT. Protein sequence: CATSRGQLNTEAFF. The V gene is TRBV15, the J gene TRBJ1-1; no clear D. V was cut by 1 base and J by 0 bases, with 6 bases left in between. This CDR3 is built from 14 residues. Germline CDR1 and CDR2: LNHNV and YYDKDF (reference sequence). Combining the CDR3 with reference TRBV15 and TRBJ1-1 gives the whole variable domain DAMVIQNPRYQVTQFGKPVTLSCSQTLNHNVMYWYQQKSSQAPKLLFHYYDKDFNNEADTPDNFQSRRPNTSFCFLDIRSPGLGDTAMYLCATSRGQLNTEAFFGQGTRLTVV.

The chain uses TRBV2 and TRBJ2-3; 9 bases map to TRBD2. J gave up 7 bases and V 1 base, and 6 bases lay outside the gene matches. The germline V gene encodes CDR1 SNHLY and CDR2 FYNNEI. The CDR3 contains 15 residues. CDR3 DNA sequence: TGTGCCAGCAGTGAAGATAGCGGGGGTGTAAATACGCAGTATTTT. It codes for CASSEDSGGVNTQYF.

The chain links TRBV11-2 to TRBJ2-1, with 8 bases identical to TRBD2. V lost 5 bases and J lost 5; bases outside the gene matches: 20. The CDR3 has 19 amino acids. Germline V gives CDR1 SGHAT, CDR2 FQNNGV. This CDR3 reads CASSPQARGWAGGNNEQFF. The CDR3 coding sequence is TGTGCCAGCAGCCCACAGGCCAGAGGGTGGGCGGGAGGAAACAATGAGCAGTTCTTC.

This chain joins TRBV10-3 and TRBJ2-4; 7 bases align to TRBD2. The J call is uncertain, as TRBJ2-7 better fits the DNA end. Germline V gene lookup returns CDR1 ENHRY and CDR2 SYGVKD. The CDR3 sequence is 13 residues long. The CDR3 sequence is CAISVGTTYEQYF. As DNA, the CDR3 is TGTGCCATCAGTGTGGGGACTACCTACGAGCAGTACTTC.

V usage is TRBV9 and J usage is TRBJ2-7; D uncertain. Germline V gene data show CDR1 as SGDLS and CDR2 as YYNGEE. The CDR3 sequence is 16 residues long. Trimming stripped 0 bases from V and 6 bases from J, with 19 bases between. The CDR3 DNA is TGTGCCAGCAGCGTAGATGGTCGGTACAGCGATGTCGAGCAGTACTTC. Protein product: CASSVDGRYSDVEQYF.

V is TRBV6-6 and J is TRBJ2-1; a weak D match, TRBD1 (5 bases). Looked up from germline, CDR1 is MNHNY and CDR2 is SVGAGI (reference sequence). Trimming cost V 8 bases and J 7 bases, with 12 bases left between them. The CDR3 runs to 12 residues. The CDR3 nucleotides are TGTGCCAGCTGGACACAGGTGAATGAGCAGTTCTTC. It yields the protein CASWTQVNEQFF.

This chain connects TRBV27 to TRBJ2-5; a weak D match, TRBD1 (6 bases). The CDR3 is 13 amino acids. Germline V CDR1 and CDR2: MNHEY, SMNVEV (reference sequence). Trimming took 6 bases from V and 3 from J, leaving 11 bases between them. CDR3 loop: CASRRRGEETQYF. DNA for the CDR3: TGTGCCAGCAGACGCAGGGGTGAAGAGACCCAGTACTTC.

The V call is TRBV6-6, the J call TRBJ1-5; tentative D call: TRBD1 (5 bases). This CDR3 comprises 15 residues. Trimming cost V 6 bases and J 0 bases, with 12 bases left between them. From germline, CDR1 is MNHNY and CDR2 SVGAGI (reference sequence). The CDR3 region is CASRLQDISNQPQHF. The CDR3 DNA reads TGTGCCAGCAGATTACAGGACATTAGCAATCAGCCCCAGCATTTT.

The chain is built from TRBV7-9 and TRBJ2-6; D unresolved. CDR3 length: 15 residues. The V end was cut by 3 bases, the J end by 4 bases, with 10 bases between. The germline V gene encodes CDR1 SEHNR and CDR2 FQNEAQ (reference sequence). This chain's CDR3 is CASSFGSLGANVLTF. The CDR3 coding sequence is TGTGCCAGCAGCTTCGGCTCGCTCGGGGCCAACGTCCTGACTTTC.

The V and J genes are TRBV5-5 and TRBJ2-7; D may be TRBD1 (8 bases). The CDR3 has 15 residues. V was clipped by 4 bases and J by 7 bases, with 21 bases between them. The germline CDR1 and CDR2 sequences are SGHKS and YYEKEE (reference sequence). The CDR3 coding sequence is TGTGCCAGCAGCCCGGGGGGACAGGTACTACGTGAGCAGTACTTC. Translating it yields CASSPGGQVLREQYF.

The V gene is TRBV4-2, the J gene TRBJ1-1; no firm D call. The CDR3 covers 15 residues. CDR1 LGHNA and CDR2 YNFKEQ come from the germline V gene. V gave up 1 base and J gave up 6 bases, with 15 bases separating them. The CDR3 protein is CASSQGGPAGAEAFF. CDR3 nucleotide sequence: TGTGCCAGCAGCCAAGGTGGCCCGGCGGGCGCTGAAGCTTTCTTT.

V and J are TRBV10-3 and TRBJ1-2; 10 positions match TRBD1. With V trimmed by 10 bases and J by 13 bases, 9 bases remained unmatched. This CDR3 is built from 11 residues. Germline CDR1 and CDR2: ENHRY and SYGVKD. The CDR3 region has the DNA TGTGCCACCGGGACAGGGGACCGAGTCACCTTC. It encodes CATGTGDRVTF.

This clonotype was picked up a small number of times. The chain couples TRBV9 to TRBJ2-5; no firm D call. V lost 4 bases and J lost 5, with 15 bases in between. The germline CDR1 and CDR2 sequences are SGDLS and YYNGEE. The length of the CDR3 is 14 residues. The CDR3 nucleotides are TGTGCCAGCAGCCCCTCCGTGGTTGGGGAGACCCAGTACTTC. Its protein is CASSPSVVGETQYF.

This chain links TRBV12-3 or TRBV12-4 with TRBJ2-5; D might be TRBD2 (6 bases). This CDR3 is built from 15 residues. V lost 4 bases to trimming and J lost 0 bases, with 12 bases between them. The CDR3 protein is CASSSPWGDQETQYF. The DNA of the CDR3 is TGTGCCAGCAGTTCCCCTTGGGGGGACCAAGAGACCCAGTACTTC.

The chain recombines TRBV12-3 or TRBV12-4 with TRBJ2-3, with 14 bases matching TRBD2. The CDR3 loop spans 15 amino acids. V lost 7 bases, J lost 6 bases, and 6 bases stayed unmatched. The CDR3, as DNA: TGTGCCAGCACCTTGACTAGCGGGGGGGTGGATACGCAGTATTTT. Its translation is CASTLTSGGVDTQYF.

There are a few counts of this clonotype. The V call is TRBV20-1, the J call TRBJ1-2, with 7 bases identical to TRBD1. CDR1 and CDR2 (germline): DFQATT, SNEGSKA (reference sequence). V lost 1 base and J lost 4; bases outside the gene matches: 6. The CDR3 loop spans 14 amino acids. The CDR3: CSARVPGQPYGYTF. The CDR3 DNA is TGCAGTGCTAGAGTCCCGGGACAGCCCTATGGCTACACCTTC.

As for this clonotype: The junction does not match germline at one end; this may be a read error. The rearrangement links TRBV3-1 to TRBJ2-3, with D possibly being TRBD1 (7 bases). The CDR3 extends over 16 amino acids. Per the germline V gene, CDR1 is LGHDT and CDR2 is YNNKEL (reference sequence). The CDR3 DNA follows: TGTGCCAGCAGCCAAGCGGGGCAGGGGGGCGCAGATACGCAGAATTTT. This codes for CASSQAGQGGADTQNF.

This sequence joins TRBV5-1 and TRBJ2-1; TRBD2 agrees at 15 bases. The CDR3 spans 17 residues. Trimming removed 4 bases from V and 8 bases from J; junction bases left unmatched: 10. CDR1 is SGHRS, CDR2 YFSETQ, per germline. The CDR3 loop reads CASSATPGLAGGDEQFF. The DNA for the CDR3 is TGCGCCAGCAGCGCGACCCCGGGACTAGCGGGGGGTGATGAGCAGTTCTTC.

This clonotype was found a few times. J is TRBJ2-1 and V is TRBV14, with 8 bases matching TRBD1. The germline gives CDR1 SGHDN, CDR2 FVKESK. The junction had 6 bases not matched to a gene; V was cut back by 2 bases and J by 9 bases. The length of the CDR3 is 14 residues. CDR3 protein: CASSQNLQGGEQFF. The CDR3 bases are TGTGCCAGCAGCCAAAACCTACAGGGGGGTGAGCAGTTCTTC.

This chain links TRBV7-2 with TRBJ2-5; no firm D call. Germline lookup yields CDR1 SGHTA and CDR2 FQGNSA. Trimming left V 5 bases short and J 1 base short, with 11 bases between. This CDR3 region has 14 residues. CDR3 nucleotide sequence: TGTGCCAGCAGCCCACAGCCCTTCCAAGAGACCCAGTACTTC. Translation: CASSPQPFQETQYF.